These 2 T cell receptor beta chains originate from one sample sequenced in a study of T-cell memory formation after mild COVID-19. Via MiXCR, TCRdb re-called the 5' RACE reads, giving one row per CDR3 protein. This sample has 140,000 to 150,000 distinct CDR3 sequences, with about 6.1% found just once. Material: PBMCs or a T cell subset sorted from them (not recorded which). Receptors were obtained from an adult woman who had mild COVID-19 (a few samples of this study predate the infection). Cell type and time point are not known.

There are many counts of this clonotype. The V call is TRBV24-1, the J call TRBJ2-3; no definite D call. Between the trimmed V and J ends, which lost 9 bases and 4 bases, there was a span of 16 bases. The germline V gene has CDR1 KGHDR and CDR2 SFDVKD. This CDR3 region has 14 residues. CDR3 nucleotides: TGTGCCACCCGGTCTAGGGCAGCCTCAGATACGCAGTATTTT. Its translation is CATRSRAASDTQYF.

A few counts support this clonotype. The genes are TRBV7-2 and TRBJ1-2, with a possible D match to TRBD1 (5 bases). V shed 1 base and J shed 0 bases, with 21 bases lying between them. This CDR3 comprises 19 residues. Per germline, CDR1 SGHTA and CDR2 FQGNSA. The CDR3 DNA sequence: TGTGCCAGCAGCTTAGGAGGAAAACTGAAGGGGCTCCCTAACTATGGCTACACCTTC. This sequence encodes CASSLGGKLKGLPNYGYTF.